This passage covers 9 T cell receptor beta chains from one sample sequenced in a study of cytomegalovirus exposure and HLA in healthy donors (dated by TCRdb to about 2017). Receptor amplification or capture employed the immunoSEQ multiplex PCR assay. The multiplex PCR relied on a mix of 60 forward primers for TCR Vbeta segments and 13 reverse primers for TCR Jbeta segments. Held by TCRdb, this immuneACCESS table contains in-frame sequences only and omits some clones. Under half of the omission traces to an unresolved V gene where checked; the cause of the rest is unknown. Present in this sample are 160,000 or so clones, 81% of which were seen just once. The ten top clones hold roughly 5.2% of the sample. Sequencing used PBMCs. The source of these receptors is a woman aged 18-29 years in good health and CMV-seropositive.

The J gene is TRBJ1-2, the V gene TRBV11-1; maybe TRBD1 (5 bases). Trimming left V 5 bases short and J 8 bases short, with 12 bases between. This CDR3 has 12 amino acids. Per the germline V gene, CDR1 is SGHAT and CDR2 is FQDESV (reference sequence). The CDR3 region is CASSEARGGYTF. Here the CDR3 DNA reads TGTGCCAGCAGCGAAGCCCGGGGGGGCTACACCTTC.

This chain joins TRBV2 and TRBJ1-4, with a weak D call TRBD1 (6 bases). The CDR3 covers 15 residues. The V end lost 6 bases, the J end lost 3 bases, and 14 bases lay between the germline ends. CDR1 SNHLY and CDR2 FYNNEI come from the germline V gene. The CDR3 loop is CASRDLDSANEKLFF. CDR3 bases: TGTGCCAGCAGAGACTTGGACAGTGCTAATGAAAAACTGTTTTTT.

This clone appeared once. The V call is TRBV7-9, the J call TRBJ2-1, with TRBD2 identical over 10 bases. This CDR3 is built from 15 residues. The germline gives CDR1 SEHNR, CDR2 FQNEAQ (reference sequence). The V and J ends lost 2 bases and 8 bases, in that order; junction bases with no gene match: 6. The CDR3: CASSLFSGGGDEQFF. The CDR3 bases are TGTGCCAGCAGCTTATTCAGCGGGGGGGGCGATGAGCAGTTCTTC. The entire variable domain, with the rest obtained from reference TRBV7-9 and TRBJ2-1, is as follows: DTGVSQNPRHKITKRGQNVTFRCDPISEHNRLYWYRQTLGQGPEFLTYFQNEAQLEKSRLLSDRFSAERPKGSFSTLEIQRTEQGDSAMYLCASSLFSGGGDEQFFGPGTRLTVL.

The chain uses TRBV27 and TRBJ2-4; the match to TRBD1 covers 7 bases. The V segment lost 5 bases and the J segment 3 bases; nucleotides outside the gene matches: 10. Germline V gene data show CDR1 as MNHEY and CDR2 as SMNVEV (reference sequence). This CDR3 spans 16 amino acids. Written as DNA, the CDR3 is TGTGCCAGCAGTGGGACAGCTCTAAATTACAAAAACATTCAGTACTTC. Amino acids: CASSGTALNYKNIQYF.

The rearrangement uses TRBV4-2 and TRBJ1-4; TRBD1 agrees at 7 bases. This CDR3 is built from 15 residues. J gave up 8 bases and V 4 bases, and 10 bases lay outside the gene matches. In germline, CDR1 is LGHNA, CDR2 YNFKEQ. The CDR3 region is CASSLMTGQEEKLFF. As DNA, the CDR3 is TGTGCCAGCAGCCTGATGACAGGGCAGGAAGAAAAACTGTTTTTT.

The chain has TRBV6-5 and TRBJ2-5; TRBD2 might be the D (5 bases). The V and J ends lost 2 bases and 5 bases respectively, with 12 bases between them. This CDR3 contains 14 residues. CDR1 and CDR2 from the germline V gene are MNHEY and SVGAGI. CDR3 bases: TGTGCCAGCAGTTACAACGGGGTCCGGGAGACCCAGTACTTC. Translation: CASSYNGVRETQYF.

The chain carries TRBV15 and TRBJ1-2; D is undetermined. The CDR3 has 15 amino acids. Trimming stripped 0 bases from V and 2 bases from J, with 10 bases between. The germline V gene has CDR1 LNHNV and CDR2 YYDKDF (reference sequence). The DNA of the CDR3 is TGTGCCACCAGCAGAGATCTTGCAGTGAACTATGGCTACACCTTC. It specifies CATSRDLAVNYGYTF.

This clone was seen a single time. V gene TRBV27 combines with J gene TRBJ2-7; 10 positions match TRBD2. Per germline, CDR1 MNHEY and CDR2 SMNVEV (reference sequence). The CDR3 totals 16 residues. After removal of 2 bases from V and 2 bases from J, the junction contained 6 bases not matched to a gene. The CDR3, as DNA: TGTGCCAGCAGTTTACTCGGACTAGCGGCCGCCTACGAGCAGTACTTC. Residues: CASSLLGLAAAYEQYF.

The V call is TRBV10-3, the J call TRBJ1-1; 7 bases line up with TRBD1. This CDR3 comprises 17 residues. Trimming at V came to 8 bases and at J to 2 bases, leaving 17 bases not matched to a gene. CDR1 and CDR2 (germline): ENHRY, SYGVKD. This chain's CDR3 is CAIGSTGAGVGNTEAFF. In nucleotides, the CDR3 is TGTGCCATCGGTAGTACAGGGGCAGGGGTGGGAAACACTGAAGCTTTCTTT.